This note documents a single T cell receptor beta chain sequence. The sample is drawn from a study of blood T cell repertoires in COVID-19. In the study overall: COVID-19 samples collected from the United States, Italy and Spain covered acute and convalescent phases. PBMCs, B-cell-depleted T cells, or T cells were the source of the cDNA or gDNA that made up the material.

Sequencing was performed with immunoSEQ multiplex PCR; in TCRdb, only in-frame clones are kept and a portion is missing. The table lists 120,000 or so clones, around four fifths of them singletons. What was sequenced was peripheral blood. This receptor was taken from a man aged 55-75 years with acute or convalescent COVID-19.

The CDR3 reads CASSHPGQLIYEQYF. CDR3 coding DNA: TGTGCCAGCAGCCACCCGGGACAGTTAATATACGAGCAGTACTTC. This rearrangement joins TRBV5-5 to TRBJ2-7, with 7 bases matching TRBD1. Trimming removed 4 bases from V and 4 bases from J; junction bases left unmatched: 11. The CDR3 totals 15 residues. Germline lookup yields CDR1 SGHKS and CDR2 YYEKEE (reference sequence).